The 26 T cell receptor beta chains reported below all come from one sample, sequenced in a study of T cells after yellow fever vaccination. TCRdb processed the 5' RACE reads anew with MiXCR; each CDR3 protein has one entry. The repertoire has about 340,000 distinct CDR3 sequences, almost 4% of them found once; the top ten carry roughly 24%. The sequences come from PBMCs, collected 5 days after the yellow fever booster vaccination. The receptor source for this set is a man aged 18 to 30 who received the YFV17D yellow fever vaccine.

This clonotype was counted a few times. V usage is TRBV27 and J usage is TRBJ2-7; TRBD1 aligns across 10 bases. CDR1 MNHEY and CDR2 SMNVEV come from the germline V gene (reference sequence). V shed 5 bases and J 0 bases; nucleotides not matched to a gene: 7. This CDR3 has 16 amino acids. CDR3 in amino acids: CASSQGDRGHSYEQYF. In nucleotides, the CDR3 is TGTGCCAGCAGTCAAGGCGACAGGGGGCACTCCTACGAGCAGTACTTC.

This chain connects TRBV7-9 to TRBJ1-2, with TRBD1 matching 10 bases. CDR3 length: 16 amino acids. Per germline, CDR1 SEHNR and CDR2 FQNEAQ (reference sequence). V was pared by 5 bases and J by 4 bases, with 10 bases of the junction left unmatched. CDR3 loop: CASSPPGTGDIYGYTF. The CDR3 coding sequence is TGTGCCAGCAGCCCACCCGGGACAGGGGATATCTATGGCTACACCTTC. The whole variable domain, remainder taken from reference TRBV7-9 and TRBJ1-2, is DTGVSQNPRHKITKRGQNVTFRCDPISEHNRLYWYRQTLGQGPEFLTYFQNEAQLEKSRLLSDRFSAERPKGSFSTLEIQRTEQGDSAMYLCASSPPGTGDIYGYTFGSGTRLTVV.

The rearrangement uses TRBV20-1 and TRBJ1-3; the D gene is possibly TRBD1 (6 bases). The V gene lost 0 bases and the J gene lost 12 bases, with 18 bases spanning the gap. This CDR3 region has 14 residues. Germline loops: CDR1 DFQATT, CDR2 SNEGSKA (reference sequence). The DNA of the CDR3 is TGCAGTGCTAGAGATTACCAGGGACTAGGGGGCATATATTTT. This gives the protein CSARDYQGLGGIYF.

This clonotype came up a few times. The rearrangement links TRBV7-8 to TRBJ1-3, with D uncertain. V lost 7 bases and J lost 5, with 6 bases in between. Germline CDR1 is SGHVS and CDR2 is FQNEAQ. The CDR3 length is 11 residues. This CDR3 reads CASMQRNTIYF. In nucleotides, the CDR3 is TGTGCCAGCATGCAGAGAAACACCATATATTTT.

This clonotype was picked up a small number of times. The chain has TRBV7-8 and TRBJ1-5; maybe TRBD1 (5 bases). Trimming pared 5 bases from V and 5 bases from J, leaving 16 bases between. The length of the CDR3 is 15 residues. The germline CDR1 and CDR2 sequences are SGHVS and FQNEAQ. CDR3 loop: CASSLGRGKDQPQHF. The CDR3 DNA reads as TGTGCCAGCAGCCTCGGGAGGGGCAAGGATCAGCCCCAGCATTTT.

The chain joins TRBV20-1 to TRBJ1-2, with 7 bases matching TRBD1. The V gene end was trimmed by 1 base and the J gene end by 7 bases; junction bases not matched to a gene: 3. The CDR3 is made up of 12 amino acids. The germline V gene encodes CDR1 DFQATT and CDR2 SNEGSKA (reference sequence). The CDR3 loop is CSARGTGFGYTF. CDR3 DNA sequence: TGCAGTGCTAGAGGGACAGGCTTTGGCTACACCTTC.

This chain connects TRBV4-1 to TRBJ1-5; D perhaps matches TRBD1 (5 bases). The V and J ends lost 4 bases and 4 bases respectively, with 14 bases between them. The germline V gene has CDR1 MGHRA and CDR2 YSYEKL. The CDR3 extends over 15 amino acids. CDR3: CASSPREGSNQPQHF. The CDR3 bases are TGCGCCAGCAGCCCCCGTGAGGGGTCAAATCAGCCCCAGCATTTT.

V is TRBV20-1 and J is TRBJ2-2, with 11 bases matching TRBD2. J gave up 0 bases and V 4 bases, and 4 bases lay outside the gene matches. CDR3 length equals 16 residues. Per germline, CDR1 DFQATT and CDR2 SNEGSKA (reference sequence). The CDR3 DNA reads TGCAGTGCTAAACTAGCGGGGGTTCCGAACACCGGGGAGCTGTTTTTT. Translating it yields CSAKLAGVPNTGELFF.

This clonotype showed up just a few times. The chain employs TRBV29-1 and TRBJ1-2; 7 bases match TRBD1. The CDR3 contains 11 residues. V gave up 7 bases and J gave up 3 bases; unmatched junction bases: 2. The V gene's germline CDR1 is SQVTM and CDR2 ANQGSEA. CDR3 amino acids: CSEGGDYGYTF. The CDR3 DNA follows: TGCAGCGAAGGGGGCGACTATGGCTACACCTTC.

This clonotype was found a few times. V is TRBV3-1 and J is TRBJ2-3, with 9 nucleotides matching TRBD2. Germline V gene sequence: CDR1 LGHDT, CDR2 YNNKEL (reference sequence). The CDR3 runs 14 residues. The junction had 5 bases not matched to a gene; V was cut back by 4 bases and J by 6 bases. CDR3 in amino acids: CASSPWTSDDTQYF. As DNA, the CDR3 is TGTGCCAGCAGCCCCTGGACTAGCGACGATACGCAGTATTTT.

The chain couples TRBV28 to TRBJ1-5; D is uncertain. Germline V gene sequence: CDR1 MDHEN, CDR2 SYDVKM. The ends were cut back, 2 bases at V and 6 bases at J, with 17 bases in the middle. This CDR3 region has 16 residues. This CDR3 reads CASSLLGILPRQPQHF. CDR3 DNA: TGTGCCAGCAGTTTACTGGGGATACTACCGCGTCAGCCCCAGCATTTT.

Only a few counts were recorded for this clonotype. V gene TRBV5-5 combines with J gene TRBJ2-7; 7 bases match TRBD1. J gave up 2 bases and V 8 bases, and 7 bases lay outside the gene matches. The CDR3 runs to 13 residues. Looked up from germline, CDR1 is SGHKS and CDR2 is YYEKEE (reference sequence). CDR3 protein: CASIGGRTYEQYF. The CDR3 bases are TGTGCCAGTATAGGGGGCAGGACCTACGAGCAGTACTTC.

This clonotype appeared many times. CDR3 sequence (DNA): TGTGCCAGCACCCTGTGGAGCGGGGGGCCGACGGAGACCCAGTACTTC. The encoded protein is CASTLWSGGPTETQYF. The chain is built from TRBV12-3 or TRBV12-4 and TRBJ2-5, with 9 positions matching TRBD2. The CDR3 spans 16 residues. The ends lost 7 bases at V and 5 bases at J; junction bases unmatched: 14.

This clonotype turned up a few times. V usage is TRBV4-2 and J usage is TRBJ1-3, with a weak D call TRBD1 (5 bases). The V gene's germline CDR1 is LGHNA and CDR2 YNFKEQ. Trimming left V 5 bases short and J 1 base short, with 12 bases between. The CDR3 contains 15 residues. CDR3 protein: CASSSVGDSGNTIYF. DNA of the CDR3: TGTGCCAGCAGCTCAGTGGGGGATTCTGGAAACACCATATATTTT.

V gene TRBV3-1 combines with J gene TRBJ1-2; no clear D gene. CDR1 is LGHDT, CDR2 YNNKEL, per germline (reference sequence). This CDR3 comprises 12 residues. Trimming stripped 1 base from V and 6 bases from J, with 6 bases between. This chain's CDR3 is CASSQGRHGYTF. The CDR3 DNA reads TGTGCCAGCAGCCAAGGGCGGCATGGCTACACCTTC.

This clonotype was seen at least ten times. J is TRBJ1-5 and V is TRBV15; tentative D call: TRBD1 (6 bases). V was clipped by 1 base and J by 1 base, with 20 bases between them. Germline lookup yields CDR1 LNHNV and CDR2 YYDKDF (reference sequence). The CDR3 has 19 amino acids. The CDR3 loop is CATSRVGGGRLASNQPQHF. The CDR3 DNA is TGTGCCACCAGCAGAGTAGGTGGGGGGCGCTTGGCGAGCAATCAGCCCCAGCATTTT.

A few counts support this clonotype. The chain carries TRBV6-5 and TRBJ2-2, with TRBD2 matching over 7 bases. V dropped 4 bases and J dropped 7; count of bases not matched to a gene: 9. CDR3 length: 15 residues. Germline CDR1 is MNHEY and CDR2 is SVGAGI. CDR3 coding DNA: TGTGCCAGCAGTTCGAGCGGGGCCTATTTCGGGGAGCTGTTTTTT. Its protein product is CASSSSGAYFGELFF.

This clonotype was counted between two and nine times. The chain carries TRBV6-6 and TRBJ1-2; 9 bases fit TRBD1. There are 16 residues in the CDR3. From germline, CDR1 is MNHNY and CDR2 SVGAGI (reference sequence). The V segment lost 8 bases and the J segment 4 bases; nucleotides outside the gene matches: 14. DNA for the CDR3: TGTGCCAGCTCCCCCGACGGGGACAGGGTCATCTATGGCTACACCTTC. It specifies CASSPDGDRVIYGYTF.

This clonotype was observed a few times. This chain connects TRBV2 to TRBJ2-7; D possibly corresponds to TRBD2 (5 bases). The CDR3 is 13 residues long. Trimming pared 8 bases from V and 0 bases from J, leaving 11 bases between. Germline CDR1 SNHLY, CDR2 FYNNEI. CDR3 protein: CASQAVSSYEQYV. As DNA, the CDR3 is TGTGCCAGCCAAGCGGTTAGCTCCTACGAGCAGTACGTC.

This clonotype was observed many times. The chain recombines TRBV10-3 with TRBJ2-4; D is ambiguous. The CDR3 spans 17 residues. The germline gives CDR1 ENHRY, CDR2 SYGVKD. The V and J ends lost 10 bases and 1 base respectively, with 23 bases between them. The CDR3 sequence is CATISSPLMVAKNIQYF. DNA for the CDR3: TGTGCCACCATCAGTTCCCCCCTGATGGTGGCCAAAAACATTCAGTACTTC.

The genes are TRBV28 and TRBJ1-5; D is ambiguous. The CDR3 extends over 14 amino acids. Trimming left V 2 bases short and J 3 bases short, with 8 bases between. The germline gives CDR1 MDHEN, CDR2 SYDVKM. This chain's CDR3 is CASSLRAANQPQHF. In DNA form, the CDR3 reads TGTGCCAGCAGTTTACGGGCAGCCAATCAGCCCCAGCATTTT.

This clonotype was recorded a few times. The CDR3: CASSVQQGSPLHF. CDR3 nucleotides: TGTGCCAGCAGCGTACAACAGGGTTCACCCCTCCACTTT. V is TRBV7-2 and J is TRBJ1-6; D might be TRBD1 (6 bases). Germline V lookup: CDR1 SGHTA, CDR2 FQGNSA. V was shortened by 5 bases and J by 9 bases, with 11 bases between the two germline ends. This CDR3 contains 13 residues.

V usage is TRBV7-8 and J usage is TRBJ2-5; 7 nucleotides line up with TRBD1. V lost 2 bases, J lost 5 bases, and 11 bases stayed unmatched. This CDR3 spans 16 amino acids. Germline assignment: CDR1 SGHVS and CDR2 FQNEAQ. The DNA of the CDR3 is TGTGCCAGCAGCTTAACCCTCCCGGGACAGTGGGAGACCCAGTACTTC. Amino acids: CASSLTLPGQWETQYF.

This clonotype was counted at least ten times. This sequence joins TRBV29-1 and TRBJ2-2, with D uncertain. V was pared by 5 bases and J by 1 base, with 5 bases between. CDR1 is SQVTM, CDR2 ANQGSEA, per germline. The CDR3 runs to 12 residues. The CDR3 DNA reads as TGCAGCGTTTCCGAGAACACCGGGGAGCTGTTTTTT. Amino acid sequence: CSVSENTGELFF.

This clonotype was detected only a few times. V is TRBV4-1 and J is TRBJ2-2; unclear D gene. V was pared by 7 bases and J by 7 bases, with 16 bases between. Looked up from germline, CDR1 is MGHRA and CDR2 is YSYEKL. This CDR3 is 14 amino acids long. The CDR3 coding sequence is TGCGCCAGCAATGGGCAAGAAGGTGGCGGGGAGCTGTTTTTT. This translates into CASNGQEGGGELFF.

This clonotype has more than one count but fewer than ten. The chain combines TRBV7-2 with TRBJ1-1; D possibly corresponds to TRBD1 (6 bases). The germline V gene encodes CDR1 SGHTA and CDR2 FQGNSA. Trimming shortened V by 5 bases and J by 5 bases, and 18 bases separated the two germline ends. CDR3 length: 15 residues. DNA for the CDR3: TGTGCCAGCAGCCCATATCAAGGGGGGGGGACTGAAGCTTTCTTT. Translating gives CASSPYQGGGTEAFF.